This T cell receptor beta chain is drawn from a study of blood T cell repertoires in COVID-19. Overall study: T cells, B-cell-depleted T cells, or PBMCs provided the cDNA or gDNA that served as material.

This study enrolled people aged roughly 18 to 90 from about two dozen US geographic areas. Participants reported their clinical history, and cohort assignment relied on those reports. Study processing details: Amplification with reference gene primers provided the estimates of nucleated cell counts. The protocol was immunoSEQ multiplex PCR, while the TCRdb copy is restricted to in-frame clones and leaves out a portion. V, J and clone size derive from that table, while D and trimming were established from the DNA sequence. The data contain about half a million clones, about 85% of them singletons. The CDR3 contains 16 residues. CDR1 is LNHNV, CDR2 YYDKDF, per germline (reference sequence). V lost 4 bases, J lost 4 bases, and 17 bases lay in between.

The sequence derives from a woman aged 60 to 75 who had recovered from COVID-19. Sample: PBMCs or T cells enriched from blood (not recorded which). The chain employs TRBV15 and TRBJ2-1, with a possible D match to TRBD1 (5 bases). Here the CDR3 reads CATSKGSELRYNEQFF. The DNA of the CDR3 is TGTGCCACCAGCAAGGGGTCGGAGCTCCGGTACAATGAGCAGTTCTTC.